The 25 T cell receptor beta chains listed next were all sequenced from one sample in a study of blood T cell repertoires in COVID-19. Profiling relied on immunoSEQ multiplex PCR, and the TCRdb table lists in-frame clones only, not all of them. The sample carries 45,000 to 70,000 clones, approximately 90% recorded once. Sequencing input: peripheral blood. Receptors were obtained from a woman aged 80 or over with COVID-19, enrolled during active disease.

This chain uses TRBV27 with TRBJ2-7; weak D call: TRBD1 (6 bases). V was pared by 5 bases and J by 4 bases, with 12 bases between. This CDR3 contains 13 residues. Germline V gene lookup returns CDR1 MNHEY and CDR2 SMNVEV (reference sequence). The CDR3 loop reads CASSHTGSYEQYF. The CDR3 bases are TGTGCCAGCAGTCACACAGGGAGTTACGAGCAGTACTTC.

V usage is TRBV10-3 and J usage is TRBJ1-2; 9 nucleotides agree with TRBD1. V shed 4 bases, J shed 4 bases, and the junction held 1 base outside the gene matches. Germline CDR1 and CDR2: ENHRY and SYGVKD. CDR3 size: 13 residues. This chain's CDR3 is CAISGQGGYGYTF. The CDR3 nucleotides are TGTGCCATCAGTGGACAGGGGGGCTATGGCTACACCTTC.

This sequence joins TRBV2 and TRBJ2-5; 7 nucleotides line up with TRBD2. This CDR3 contains 14 residues. CDR1 SNHLY and CDR2 FYNNEI come from the germline V gene. V trimming: 1 base; J trimming: 4 bases; junction bases outside the gene matches: 3. The CDR3 DNA reads as TGTGCCAGCAGTGAAGGGGGCGGGAGAGAGACCCAGTACTTC. Translating it yields CASSEGGGRETQYF.

CDR3 nucleotide sequence: TGCGCCAGCAGCTACACCGGGACAGGCTCTGGAAACACCATATATTTT. The encoded protein is CASSYTGTGSGNTIYF. The V and J genes are TRBV5-1 and TRBJ1-3; TRBD1 matches 8 bases. The junction had 5 bases not matched to a gene; V was cut back by 3 bases and J by 0 bases. The germline CDR1 and CDR2 sequences are SGHRS and YFSETQ. This CDR3 spans 16 amino acids.

The chain links TRBV5-4 to TRBJ2-3; 15 nucleotides align to TRBD2. CDR3 size: 19 residues. The junction had 9 bases not matched to a gene; V was cut back by 3 bases and J by 1 base. Germline CDR1 is SGHNT and CDR2 is YYREEE (reference sequence). The CDR3 DNA reads as TGTGCCAGCAGCTCTCGGACTAGCGGGGGGGCCCTTGGCACAGATACGCAGTATTTT. It translates to CASSSRTSGGALGTDTQYF.

The chain recombines TRBV2 with TRBJ2-5, with TRBD2 identical over 9 bases. The V and J ends lost 5 bases and 4 bases, in that order; junction bases with no gene match: 8. Per germline, CDR1 SNHLY and CDR2 FYNNEI. This CDR3 contains 15 residues. The CDR3 bases are TGTGCCAGCAGTAGGGGGCTAGCGGGGACAGAGACCCAGTACTTC. Residues: CASSRGLAGTETQYF.

This chain links TRBV15 with TRBJ2-5; 11 bases match TRBD2. Germline V CDR1 and CDR2: LNHNV, YYDKDF (reference sequence). The CDR3 consists of 16 residues. Trimming removed 1 base from V and 7 bases from J; junction bases left unmatched: 8. CDR3 region: CATSRGSGGGARTQYF. In DNA form, the CDR3 reads TGTGCCACCAGCAGAGGTAGCGGGGGGGGTGCAAGGACCCAGTACTTC.

This clone occurred once. V gene TRBV19 combines with J gene TRBJ2-3, with 8 bases matching TRBD2. The V segment lost 6 bases and the J segment 2 bases; nucleotides outside the gene matches: 7. The CDR3 length is 15 residues. Germline CDR1 reads LNHDA; CDR2 reads SQIVND (reference sequence). CDR3 in DNA: TGTGCCAGTAGCCGTGAGCGGGGGCTCACAGATACGCAGTATTTT. Amino acids: CASSRERGLTDTQYF.

The chain employs TRBV18 and TRBJ1-5, with 8 positions matching TRBD1. Per germline, CDR1 KGHSH and CDR2 LQKENI. J gave up 5 bases and V 2 bases, and 8 bases lay outside the gene matches. The CDR3 is made up of 16 amino acids. CDR3 sequence (DNA): TGTGCCAGCTCACCAAAAGGACAGGGAGGCTATCAGCCCCAGCATTTT. Residues: CASSPKGQGGYQPQHF.

This chain links TRBV6-2 or TRBV6-3 with TRBJ2-7; TRBD2 is a possible D gene (5 bases). The CDR3 consists of 12 residues. Germline V lookup: CDR1 MNHEY, CDR2 SVGEGT. V lost 6 bases to trimming and J lost 4 bases, with 10 bases between them. The CDR3 loop reads CASSPRGYEQYF. CDR3 coding DNA: TGTGCCAGCAGCCCTCGCGGGTACGAGCAGTACTTC.

CDR3 nucleotides: TGTGCCAGCATCTGGAACATGGGGGCTTTACATGGCTACACCTTC. This translates into CASIWNMGALHGYTF. The chain links TRBV5-6 to TRBJ1-2; D perhaps matches TRBD1 (6 bases). V was cut by 6 bases and J by 6 bases, with 21 bases left in between. Germline lookup yields CDR1 SGHDT and CDR2 YYEEEE. CDR3 size: 15 residues.

This clone was seen a few times. V gene TRBV5-1 combines with J gene TRBJ2-4; 11 bases are shared with TRBD2. The CDR3 is made up of 17 amino acids. Trimming at V came to 0 bases and at J to 1 base, leaving 3 bases not matched to a gene. Germline lookup yields CDR1 SGHRS and CDR2 YFSETQ. The CDR3 region is CASSLGASGGAKNIQYF. In nucleotides, the CDR3 is TGCGCCAGCAGCTTGGGAGCTAGCGGGGGGGCCAAAAACATTCAGTACTTC.

The chain has TRBV7-3 and TRBJ1-1; D is unclear. The germline V and J ends were trimmed by 2 bases and 4 bases, with 14 bases remaining between them. Germline V gene lookup returns CDR1 SGHTA and CDR2 FQGTGA. The CDR3 is 15 residues long. DNA for the CDR3: TGTGCCAGCAGCTTATGGTTTGGGGAGTCCACTGAAGCTTTCTTT. Its translation: CASSLWFGESTEAFF.

This clone was seen only once. This rearrangement joins TRBV29-1 to TRBJ2-7, with D perhaps matching TRBD1 (5 bases). The V gene's germline CDR1 is SQVTM and CDR2 ANQGSEA. There are 12 residues in the CDR3. Trimming pared 7 bases from V and 2 bases from J, leaving 12 bases between. CDR3 residues: CSAGHQPYEQYF. The CDR3 DNA sequence: TGCAGCGCAGGACACCAACCCTACGAGCAGTACTTC.

The chain combines TRBV19 with TRBJ1-2; 8 nucleotides align to TRBD1. The CDR3 contains 13 residues. Unmatched junction bases numbered 12, after V lost 11 bases and J lost 7 bases. Germline lookup yields CDR1 LNHDA and CDR2 SQIVND (reference sequence). The CDR3 here is CAGFSTGEGGYTF. The CDR3 DNA reads TGTGCCGGATTCTCGACAGGGGAAGGTGGCTACACCTTC.

The chain links TRBV20-1 to TRBJ1-1, with a possible D match to TRBD1 (6 bases). This CDR3 comprises 11 residues. The V end lost 5 bases, the J end lost 8 bases, and 12 bases lay between the germline ends. Germline CDR1 is DFQATT and CDR2 is SNEGSKA (reference sequence). The CDR3 nucleotides are TGCAGTGCTCAAAGGGGGACAGAAGCTTTCTTT. It codes for CSAQRGTEAFF.

The chain is built from TRBV19 and TRBJ1-5; D perhaps matches TRBD1 (6 bases). V gave up 10 bases and J gave up 7 bases, with 14 bases separating them. Germline V gene data show CDR1 as LNHDA and CDR2 as SQIVND (reference sequence). The CDR3 covers 12 residues. CDR3 in DNA: TGTGCCACCGGACAGATTCCCCAGCCCCAGCATTTT. This sequence encodes CATGQIPQPQHF.

This chain links TRBV2 with TRBJ2-2; D remains ambiguous. Deletions cut 3 bases from V and 10 bases from J, with 9 bases between. Germline V gene lookup returns CDR1 SNHLY and CDR2 FYNNEI. The CDR3 extends over 12 amino acids. The CDR3 DNA follows: TGTGCCAGCAGTGATCCGGTTGAGGAGCTGTTTTTT. As protein: CASSDPVEELFF.

V usage is TRBV5-6 and J usage is TRBJ1-3; D is uncertain. This CDR3 comprises 13 residues. Trimming stripped 0 bases from V and 4 bases from J, with 5 bases between. The germline gives CDR1 SGHDT, CDR2 YYEEEE. CDR3 amino acids: CASSLVMGNTIYF. As DNA, the CDR3 is TGTGCCAGCAGCTTGGTAATGGGAAACACCATATATTTT.

V and J are TRBV7-2 and TRBJ1-2, with D unresolved. Germline V gives CDR1 SGHTA, CDR2 FQGNSA. Trimming took 2 bases from V and 4 from J, leaving 11 bases between them. This CDR3 is built from 14 residues. CDR3 protein: CASSLNLLSYGYTF. The DNA of the CDR3 is TGTGCCAGCAGCTTAAATTTACTGAGCTATGGCTACACCTTC.

The chain combines TRBV4-2 with TRBJ2-3, with 10 bases that match TRBD2. This CDR3 region has 18 residues. CDR1 and CDR2 (germline): LGHNA, YNFKEQ. V shed 4 bases and J 1 base; nucleotides not matched to a gene: 11. The CDR3 sequence: CASSPTSGGASGTDTQYF. The CDR3 DNA reads TGTGCCAGCAGCCCTACGAGCGGGGGGGCGTCGGGCACAGATACGCAGTATTTT.

This clone came up once. The rearrangement uses TRBV19 and TRBJ2-2; D is unclear. Trimming removed 8 bases at V and 2 bases at J, with 15 bases between. Looked up from germline, CDR1 is LNHDA and CDR2 is SQIVND (reference sequence). This CDR3 region has 15 residues. CDR3 DNA sequence: TGTGCCAGTGAGCGAAACGACCTTAACACCGGGGAGCTGTTTTTT. Translating gives CASERNDLNTGELFF. Full variable domain (remainder filled in from reference TRBV19 and TRBJ2-2): DGGITQSPKYLFRKEGQNVTLSCEQNLNHDAMYWYRQDPGQGLRLIYYSQIVNDFQKGDIAEGYSVSREKKESFPLTVTSAQKNPTAFYLCASERNDLNTGELFFGEGSRLTVL.

CDR3 in DNA: TGTGCCAGCAGCTTAGCATCAGGGGCCTCCTCTGAGCAGTACTTC. Protein product: CASSLASGASSEQYF. V usage is TRBV7-8 and J usage is TRBJ2-7, with TRBD1 as a possible D gene (6 bases). The germline gives CDR1 SGHVS, CDR2 FQNEAQ. This CDR3 has 15 residues. V shed 0 bases and J shed 7 bases, with 16 bases lying between them.

The sample holds one count of this clone. This chain connects TRBV3-1 (or the pseudogene TRBV3-2) to TRBJ1-2; D remains unclear. Per germline, CDR1 LGHDT and CDR2 YNNKEL (reference sequence). V was cut by 1 base and J by 8 bases, with 11 bases left in between. The CDR3 is 13 amino acids. Written as DNA, the CDR3 is TGTGCCAGCAGCCAAGGTCACGGGGAAGGCTACACCTTC. Its protein is CASSQGHGEGYTF.

Written as DNA, the CDR3 is TGTGCCAGCAGGCCCCAGGGGTACACTGAAGCTTTCTTT. As protein: CASRPQGYTEAFF. The chain employs TRBV27 and TRBJ1-1; perhaps TRBD1 as D (6 bases). The CDR3 is made up of 13 amino acids. CDR1 MNHEY and CDR2 SMNVEV come from the germline V gene (reference sequence). Trimming cost V 6 bases and J 3 bases, with 11 bases left between them.